This T cell receptor beta chain was sequenced in a study of shared T cell receptors in the human thymus. TCRdb's copy holds only in-frame clones and misses some; the assay was immunoSEQ multiplex PCR. The sample includes about 660,000 clones, more than 70% seen only once; the top ten take about 0.0094%. Germline trimming cut 6 bases from V and 7 bases from J; bases unmatched to any gene: 12. The CDR3 is 15 amino acids. The germline V gene encodes CDR1 MDHEN and CDR2 SYDVKM. These same records also appear under a second study, on human thymus T cells.

This TCR derives from a boy less than two years old with a congenital heart defect. The V gene is TRBV28, the J gene TRBJ1-5; 7 bases agree with TRBD1. The sequencing sample was made of thymocytes. The CDR3 is CASSTPRQGFQPQHF. In nucleotides, the CDR3 is TGTGCCAGCAGCACCCCTAGACAGGGCTTCCAGCCCCAGCATTTT.